These 8 T cell receptor beta chains originate from one sample sequenced in a study of blood T cell repertoires in COVID-19. The table came from immunoSEQ multiplex PCR; TCRdb's copy has only in-frame clones and leaves some out. The repertoire has about 250,000 clones, 89% of them found once; the top ten carry 4% to 5%. Input material: peripheral blood. Every receptor here comes from a woman in her 40s who had recovered from COVID-19.

The genes are TRBV6-5 and TRBJ2-6, with D possibly being TRBD1 (6 bases). V lost 10 bases to trimming and J lost 0 bases, with 10 bases between them. Germline CDR1 and CDR2: MNHEY and SVGAGI. CDR3 size: 14 residues. CDR3 protein: CATRTASGANVLTF. The CDR3 nucleotides are TGTGCCACGAGGACAGCCTCTGGGGCCAACGTCCTGACTTTC.

This clone was seen a handful of times. The junction differs from germline at one of its ends, possibly a read error. This chain links TRBV28 with TRBJ1-2; D ambiguous. Germline V CDR1 and CDR2: MDHEN, SYDVKM. The CDR3 spans 12 residues. CDR3 DNA: TGTGCCAGCAGCTCTGGAGGCTATAGCTACACCTTC. Amino acids: CASSSGGYSYTF.

The rearrangement joins TRBV28 to TRBJ1-2, with 7 bases lining up with TRBD1. The trim removed 6 bases at V and 6 bases at J, leaving 19 bases unmatched. In germline, CDR1 is MDHEN, CDR2 SYDVKM. CDR3 length: 17 amino acids. DNA of the CDR3: TGTGCCAGCAGCCCCCAGCAGTTTCCGACAGGGAGGCATGGCTACACCTTC. This gives the protein CASSPQQFPTGRHGYTF.

This chain joins TRBV6-5 and TRBJ1-1; TRBD1 aligns across 8 bases. CDR3 length equals 13 residues. V was clipped by 7 bases and J by 11 bases; unmatched bases: 12. Germline CDR1 MNHEY, CDR2 SVGAGI. Written as DNA, the CDR3 is TGTGCCAGCAACGAACGCCCGGACAGGGCTGCTTTCTTT. Its protein product is CASNERPDRAAFF.

This chain connects TRBV28 to TRBJ2-1, with 13 bases fitting TRBD2. The ends lost 5 bases at V and 1 base at J; junction bases unmatched: 5. This CDR3 contains 17 residues. The V gene's germline CDR1 is MDHEN and CDR2 SYDVKM. The CDR3 DNA sequence: TGTGCCAGCAGTACACTAGCGGGGGGGCGGTCCTACAATGAGCAGTTCTTC. Its protein is CASSTLAGGRSYNEQFF.

The chain carries TRBV7-8 and TRBJ2-5; TRBD1 might be the D (6 bases). V shed 2 bases and J shed 3 bases, with 10 bases lying between them. The CDR3 is 14 residues long. Germline lookup yields CDR1 SGHVS and CDR2 FQNEAQ. The CDR3 DNA reads as TGTGCCAGCAGCTTAAGGGGGACAAAAGAGACCCAGTACTTC. Its protein product is CASSLRGTKETQYF.

The chain employs TRBV5-1 and TRBJ1-1, with 7 bases identical to TRBD1. In germline, CDR1 is SGHRS, CDR2 YFSETQ. Trimming removed 4 bases from V and 1 base from J; junction bases left unmatched: 7. The CDR3 is 15 residues long. CDR3 in amino acids: CASSAGGTANTEAFF. CDR3 in DNA: TGCGCCAGCAGCGCGGGGGGGACAGCGAACACTGAAGCTTTCTTT.

The rearrangement joins TRBV2 to TRBJ2-2, with D tentatively TRBD2 (5 bases). V was cut by 5 bases and J by 6 bases, with 13 bases left in between. The CDR3 is 14 residues long. Germline CDR1 SNHLY, CDR2 FYNNEI. This CDR3 is CASSPSTEAGELFF. The CDR3 DNA sequence: TGTGCCAGCAGTCCCTCTACGGAGGCCGGGGAGCTGTTTTTT.